Listed below are T cell receptor beta chains from one sample, sequenced in a study of OX40 agonist ivuxolimab in advanced cancers. Sequencing used immunoSEQ multiplex PCR; TCRdb keeps in-frame clones, though not all of them. The sample shows 40,000 to 60,000 clones, around four fifths of them seen only once. The sequencing here drew on CD4+ or CD8+ T cells sorted from blood, taken in a trial of the OX40 agonist ivuxolimab. These receptors originate from an adult with an advanced solid tumor such as melanoma, head and neck, liver or kidney cancer. CDR3s include the opening cysteine and the closing phenylalanine or tryptophan. D genes are given only for firm matches. A clone size is listed for some rows: how often the clone was seen (once, few, many), or a class if it is expanded.

D | J | length | V | size | CDR3 | DNA
- | TRBJ1-6 | 13 | TRBV6-5 | - | CASMRAAASPLHF | TGTGCCAGCATGAGGGCAGCGGCTTCACCCCTCCACTTT
TRBD2 | TRBJ2-7 | 18 | TRBV10-3 | once | CAISDSLRTSGRSYEQYF | TGTGCCATCAGTGACTCTCTAAGGACTAGCGGGAGATCCTACGAGCAGTACTTC
- | TRBJ2-1 | 13 | TRBV7-9 | - | CASSLGRDNEQFF | TGTGCCAGCAGCTTAGGGCGGGATAATGAGCAGTTCTTC
TRBD2 | TRBJ2-1 | 15 | TRBV5-1 | - | CASSLGLADYNEQFF | TGCGCCAGCAGCCTTGGACTAGCGGACTACAATGAGCAGTTCTTC
- | TRBJ2-5 | 14 | TRBV28 | - | CASTPWGREETQYF | TGTGCCAGCACCCCATGGGGCAGGGAAGAGACCCAGTACTTC
- | TRBJ1-5 | 13 | TRBV30 | few | CAWSFQGNQPQHF | TGTGCCTGGAGTTTCCAGGGCAATCAGCCCCAGCATTTT
- | TRBJ2-5 | 18 | TRBV7-2 | - | CASSLGFDRSPGRETQYF | TGTGCCAGCAGCTTGGGATTCGACAGGTCGCCTGGGAGGGAGACCCAGTACTTC
- | TRBJ2-5 | 13 | TRBV30 | - | CAWSRDILETQYF | TGTGCCTGGAGTCGGGACATTTTGGAGACCCAGTACTTC
TRBD1 | TRBJ2-1 | 14 | TRBV5-1 | - | CASSLGQGSNEQFF | TGCGCCAGCAGCTTGGGACAGGGGAGCAATGAGCAGTTCTTC
- | TRBJ2-7 | 13 | TRBV6-5 | - | CASSRVGGYEQYF | TGTGCCAGCAGCAGGGTCGGCGGGTACGAGCAGTACTTC
- | TRBJ2-5 | 13 | TRBV9 | - | CASSVGGAQTQYF | TGTGCCAGCAGCGTAGGAGGCGCTCAGACCCAGTACTTC
- | TRBJ2-7 | 11 | TRBV11-2 | - | CASSPRHEQYF | TGTGCCAGCAGCCCCAGACACGAGCAGTACTTC
TRBD2 | TRBJ2-2 | 16 | TRBV9 | - | CASSGRLAENTGELFF | TGTGCCAGCAGCGGTAGACTAGCGGAAAACACCGGGGAGCTGTTTTTT
TRBD2 | TRBJ2-7 | 18 | TRBV4-3 | once | CASSQEPKLAGGDYGQYF | TGCGCCAGCAGCCAAGAACCTAAACTAGCGGGAGGCGACTACGGGCAGTACTTC
TRBD2 | TRBJ2-3 | 16 | TRBV5-6 | once | CASSLAMASGTDTQYF | TGTGCCAGCAGCTTGGCTATGGCTAGCGGGACAGATACGCAGTATTTT
TRBD1 | TRBJ1-2 | 16 | TRBV14 | - | CASSQALLTGGSGYTF | TGTGCCAGCAGCCAAGCCCTACTGACAGGGGGGTCTGGCTACACCTTC
- | TRBJ1-2 | 12 | TRBV28 | - | CASSLFGTGYTF | TGTGCCAGCAGTTTATTTGGAACTGGCTACACCTTC
- | TRBJ2-5 | 15 | TRBV9 | - | CASSDSGSAGETQYF | TGTGCCAGCAGCGATAGTGGGTCGGCTGGGGAGACCCAGTACTTC